The 6 T cell receptor beta chains below all came from one sample that was sequenced in a study of T cell responses to AZD1222 COVID-19 vaccine. Sequencing used immunoSEQ multiplex PCR; TCRdb keeps in-frame clones, though not all of them. The data contain 80,000 to 90,000 clones, about 90% of them singletons. The sample here was peripheral blood, taken on day 0 of AZD1222 vaccination. The receptors here all came from an adult in good health.

This clone was seen only a few times. The chain uses TRBV6-5 and TRBJ1-2, with D tentatively TRBD1 (5 bases). CDR3 length: 13 residues. V was clipped by 6 bases and J by 3 bases, with 11 bases between them. Germline lookup yields CDR1 MNHEY and CDR2 SVGAGI. CDR3 DNA: TGTGCCAGCAGGGGCGGGGCCGACTATGGCTACACCTTC. Its translation is CASRGGADYGYTF.

The chain employs TRBV5-1 and TRBJ2-2; D not certain. CDR3 size: 14 residues. In germline, CDR1 is SGHRS, CDR2 YFSETQ. V lost 0 bases to trimming and J lost 2 bases, with 5 bases between them. As DNA, the CDR3 is TGCGCCAGCAGCTTGGGGCCTAACACCGGGGAGCTGTTTTTT. This translates into CASSLGPNTGELFF.

A note on this clone: The junction departs from the called germline gene at one end, perhaps through a read error. In nucleotides, the CDR3 is TGTGCCAGCAGCTACTATGAGAACACTGAAGCTTTCTTT. This gives the protein CASSYYENTEAFF. The chain recombines TRBV6-5 with TRBJ1-1; D call uncertain. CDR3 length: 13 amino acids. The germline V gene has CDR1 MNHEY and CDR2 SVGAGI.

This clone was seen only a few times. The chain carries TRBV27 and TRBJ2-1, with 8 bases lining up with TRBD1. With V trimmed by 5 bases and J by 3 bases, 6 bases remained unmatched. This CDR3 has 15 residues. CDR1 MNHEY and CDR2 SMNVEV come from the germline V gene (reference sequence). The CDR3 sequence is CASSVDRGSYNEQFF. DNA for the CDR3: TGTGCCAGCAGTGTAGACAGGGGTAGCTACAATGAGCAGTTCTTC.

The chain is built from TRBV27 and TRBJ1-3; D is unclear. Trimming removed 3 bases at V and 0 bases at J, with 9 bases between. This CDR3 has 15 amino acids. CDR1 MNHEY and CDR2 SMNVEV come from the germline V gene (reference sequence). The CDR3 nucleotides are TGTGCCAGCAGTTTTCGGTGGAGCTCTGGAAACACCATATATTTT. Its translation is CASSFRWSSGNTIYF.

This rearrangement joins TRBV19 to TRBJ1-2; D gene uncertain. CDR1 is LNHDA and CDR2 is SQIVND in the germline V gene (reference sequence). Trimming took 5 bases from V and 2 from J, leaving 21 bases between them. The CDR3 runs to 17 residues. CDR3 loop: CASSDSPGPNWNYGYTF. The CDR3 region has the DNA TGTGCCAGTAGTGATTCCCCCGGGCCAAACTGGAACTATGGCTACACCTTC.